The 10 T cell receptor beta chains presented below share a single source sample, sequenced in a study of shared clonotypes between healthy human individuals. Generated by immunoSEQ multiplex PCR, the TCRdb table keeps only in-frame clones and is missing some. The data contain over a million clones, 97% to 99% of them singletons. The sequenced sample was naive CD4+ T cells sorted from blood. The subset denotes: CD45RA+ positively selected. Receptors were obtained from a man aged 30 to 45 in good health.

V usage is TRBV2 and J usage is TRBJ1-2; no clear D. CDR3 size: 14 residues. V lost 5 bases and J lost 1, with 11 bases in between. From germline, CDR1 is SNHLY and CDR2 FYNNEI. CDR3 DNA sequence: TGTGCCAGCAGTACCTGGACTTATAACTATGGCTACACCTTC. The encoded protein is CASSTWTYNYGYTF.

The rearrangement joins TRBV11-2 to TRBJ2-7; TRBD2 matches 12 bases. After removal of 0 bases from V and 2 bases from J, the junction contained 11 bases not matched to a gene. The CDR3 is 19 residues long. Germline V lookup: CDR1 SGHAT, CDR2 FQNNGV. CDR3 coding DNA: TGTGCCAGCAGCTTAGAGGCCCTAGCGGGAGGGCCCTACCCCTACGAGCAGTACTTC. Its translation is CASSLEALAGGPYPYEQYF.

To note about this clone: Distinct nucleotide sequences in the sample also encode this CDR3. The chain uses TRBV18 and TRBJ2-7, with TRBD1 as a possible D gene (6 bases). The CDR3 sequence is 14 residues long. Germline V gives CDR1 KGHSH, CDR2 LQKENI. Trimming stripped 1 base from V and 4 bases from J, with 11 bases between. The CDR3 reads CASSPLTGSYEQYF. DNA for the CDR3: TGTGCCAGCTCACCACTAACAGGGTCGTACGAGCAGTACTTC.

The chain recombines TRBV2 with TRBJ2-4; D remains ambiguous. This CDR3 region has 15 residues. V lost 8 bases, J lost 0 bases, and 14 bases lay in between. Germline assignment: CDR1 SNHLY and CDR2 FYNNEI. The CDR3 is CASGTDNQAKNIQYF. In DNA form, the CDR3 reads TGTGCCAGCGGCACAGATAACCAAGCCAAAAACATTCAGTACTTC.

This chain connects TRBV5-5 to TRBJ1-1; no clear D gene. The CDR3 is 14 amino acids. Germline CDR1 reads SGHKS; CDR2 reads YYEKEE (reference sequence). The ends were cut back, 4 bases at V and 7 bases at J, with 17 bases in the middle. CDR3 sequence reads: CASSPRLVAFEAFF. The CDR3 DNA is TGTGCCAGCAGCCCCAGGCTAGTGGCCTTTGAAGCTTTCTTT.

The chain employs TRBV7-2 and TRBJ2-7; 8 nucleotides match TRBD1. The CDR3 is made up of 14 amino acids. J was trimmed by 6 bases and V by 6 bases; bases with no gene match: 10. The germline CDR1 and CDR2 sequences are SGHTA and FQGNSA. The chain's CDR3 is CASSNGQGNREQYF. The CDR3 nucleotides are TGTGCCAGCAGTAACGGACAGGGTAATCGCGAGCAGTACTTC.

V usage is TRBV27 and J usage is TRBJ1-2, with TRBD1 identical over 7 bases. Germline V gene lookup returns CDR1 MNHEY and CDR2 SMNVEV (reference sequence). The trim removed 6 bases at V and 3 bases at J, leaving 16 bases unmatched. This CDR3 spans 17 amino acids. The CDR3 DNA sequence: TGTGCCAGCAGCCCTAACATCGGGGCAGGGGGTTACTATGGCTACACCTTC. Translating it yields CASSPNIGAGGYYGYTF.

The CDR3 DNA reads as TGTGCCAGCAGCTTATTTTCGGCTAGCGGGCGCCAAAACAATGAGCAGTTCTTC. It specifies CASSLFSASGRQNNEQFF. The V gene is TRBV7-2, the J gene TRBJ2-1, with 8 bases matching TRBD2. V shed 2 bases and J 5 bases; nucleotides not matched to a gene: 14. CDR1 and CDR2 (germline): SGHTA, FQGNSA. The CDR3 consists of 18 residues. Using reference TRBV7-2 and TRBJ2-1 for the parts outside the CDR3, the full variable domain is GAGVSQSPSNKVTEKGKDVELRCDPISGHTALYWYRQSLGQGLEFLIYFQGNSAPDKSGLPSDRFSAERTGGSVSTLTIQRTQQEDSAVYLCASSLFSASGRQNNEQFFGPGTRLTVL.

The chain has TRBV27 and TRBJ2-7; TRBD2 matches 7 bases. The CDR3 loop spans 13 amino acids. Germline CDR1 MNHEY, CDR2 SMNVEV (reference sequence). V was clipped by 8 bases and J by 2 bases; unmatched bases: 6. The CDR3 sequence is CASHPSGTYEQYF. CDR3 nucleotides: TGTGCCAGCCATCCTAGCGGAACCTACGAGCAGTACTTC.

The chain joins TRBV15 to TRBJ1-5; maybe TRBD1 (6 bases). V lost 6 bases, J lost 2 bases, and 20 bases lay in between. In germline, CDR1 is LNHNV, CDR2 YYDKDF (reference sequence). CDR3 length equals 17 residues. Here the CDR3 reads CATSLTTGQIGNQPQHF. CDR3 sequence (DNA): TGTGCCACCAGTCTAACTACCGGACAGATAGGCAATCAGCCCCAGCATTTT. Supplemented by reference TRBV15 and TRBJ1-5, the full variable domain reads DAMVIQNPRYQVTQFGKPVTLSCSQTLNHNVMYWYQQKSSQAPKLLFHYYDKDFNNEADTPDNFQSRRPNTSFCFLDIRSPGLGDTAMYLCATSLTTGQIGNQPQHFGDGTRLSIL.